These 4 T cell receptor beta chains were sequenced from one sample in a study of blood T cell repertoires in COVID-19. This table comes from immunoSEQ multiplex PCR, and its TCRdb copy is limited to in-frame clones, with some not included. The data hold 150,000 to 200,000 clones, with roughly 86% observed a single time. The sequencing sample was made of peripheral blood. The receptors were sampled from a man aged 40-49 years with active or convalescent COVID-19.

The chain employs TRBV6-2 or TRBV6-3 and TRBJ1-6; 10 nucleotides align to TRBD1. The germline V gene encodes CDR1 MNHEY and CDR2 SVGEGT. The J segment lost 7 bases and the V segment lost 4 bases, leaving 16 bases of the junction unmatched. This CDR3 region has 19 residues. This CDR3 is CASSSGTGVSFPWNSPLHF. The CDR3 bases are TGTGCCAGCAGTTCCGGGACAGGGGTTTCATTCCCTTGGAATTCACCCCTCCACTTT.

The rearrangement uses TRBV6-5 and TRBJ2-1; perhaps TRBD1 as D (6 bases). V was cut by 5 bases and J by 4 bases, with 12 bases left in between. The CDR3 has 14 amino acids. Germline V CDR1 and CDR2: MNHEY, SVGAGI. Here the CDR3 reads CASSTRGAYNEQFF. DNA for the CDR3: TGTGCCAGCAGTACCAGGGGCGCTTACAATGAGCAGTTCTTC.

The chain combines TRBV18 with TRBJ2-1; tentative D call: TRBD2 (6 bases). This CDR3 has 13 amino acids. CDR1 and CDR2 from the germline V gene are KGHSH and LQKENI. Trimming removed 5 bases from V and 4 bases from J, with 9 bases in between. As DNA, the CDR3 is TGTGCCAGCTCAACGACTAGTTACAATGAGCAGTTCTTC. It is translated as CASSTTSYNEQFF.

This chain joins TRBV5-8 and TRBJ2-6, with D perhaps matching TRBD1 (6 bases). Germline CDR1 reads SGHTS; CDR2 reads YDEGEE. The CDR3 is 17 residues long. The V end lost 4 bases, the J end lost 0 bases, and 14 bases lay between the germline ends. CDR3 sequence: CASSRTGSGSGANVLTF. The CDR3 DNA is TGTGCCAGCAGCCGTACAGGGTCCGGCTCTGGGGCCAACGTCCTGACTTTC.